Presented here are 26 T cell receptor beta chains from one specimen sequenced in a study of Graves' ophthalmopathy and Graves' hyperthyroidism. RNA transcripts were the template, and TCR beta CDR3 regions were amplified from them. RT-PCR was first run with HTBI primers, then multiplex PCR in a second round. MiXCR was run by TCRdb on the multiplex PCR reads, yielding one entry per CDR3 protein. The profile shows tens of thousands of distinct CDR3 sequences, 45% to 60% of them singletons. The sequenced sample consisted of peripheral blood. The receptors shown here come from an adult man with Graves' ophthalmopathy.

In regard to this clonotype: Germline and junction disagree at one end, which may indicate a read error. The V and J genes are TRBV6-1 and TRBJ2-1; D possibly corresponds to TRBD2 (5 bases). The V gene's germline CDR1 is MNHNS and CDR2 SASEGT. The CDR3 runs to 12 residues. In DNA form, the CDR3 reads TGTGCCAGCAGTGAAACGGGGAGAAGGCAGCTCTTC. Encoded protein: CASSETGRRQLF.

This clonotype was recorded only once. The chain carries TRBV5-1 and TRBJ2-3; D unclear. The CDR3 length is 13 residues. Per the germline V gene, CDR1 is SGHRS and CDR2 is YFSETQ. V lost 4 bases, J lost 6 bases, and 12 bases lay in between. The CDR3 nucleotides are TGCGCCAGCAGCATCAACAACGAGGATACGCAGTATTTT. Its protein product is CASSINNEDTQYF.

A word on this clonotype: A much larger clone lies one base from this, so it may be a read error. The rearrangement uses TRBV28 and TRBJ2-7; 9 bases match TRBD1. The CDR3 extends over 14 amino acids. From germline, CDR1 is MDHEN and CDR2 SYDVKM. V lost 4 bases to trimming and J lost 2 bases; unmatched junction nucleotides: 3. CDR3 sequence: CASSYWTGAYEQYF. CDR3 sequence (DNA): TGTGCCAGCAGTTATTGGACAGGGGCCTACGAGCAGTACTTC. Drawing the rest from reference TRBV28 and TRBJ2-7, the complete variable domain is DVKVTQSSRYLVKRTGEKVFLECVQDMDHENMFWYRQDPGLGLRLIYFSYDVKMKEKGDIPEGYSVSREKKERFSLILESASTNQTSMYLCASSYWTGAYEQYFGPGTRLTVT.

The V call is TRBV5-1, the J call TRBJ2-7; 8 bases align to TRBD2. Unmatched junction bases numbered 7, after V lost 3 bases and J lost 5 bases. The CDR3 sequence is 14 residues long. CDR1 is SGHRS, CDR2 YFSETQ, per germline. CDR3 nucleotides: TGCGCCAGCAGCTACGGGGGGGGCGGAAACGAGCAGTACTTC. Amino acid sequence: CASSYGGGGNEQYF.

This clonotype was seen ten or more times. The CDR3 sequence: CASSRGHRDSVYEQYF. DNA for the CDR3: TGCGCCAGCAGCCGAGGTCATCGGGACAGTGTTTACGAGCAGTACTTC. The rearrangement links TRBV5-1 to TRBJ2-7, with 7 positions matching TRBD1. V dropped 4 bases and J dropped 4; count of bases not matched to a gene: 14. CDR1 and CDR2 from the germline V gene are SGHRS and YFSETQ. This CDR3 is built from 16 residues.

This clonotype is labeled as medium-sized. The chain uses TRBV20-1 and TRBJ2-7; D is possibly TRBD1 (6 bases). Trimming shortened V by 4 bases and J by 1 base, and 8 bases separated the two germline ends. Germline-derived CDR1 and CDR2 are DFQATT and SNEGSKA (reference sequence). The CDR3 covers 12 residues. CDR3 nucleotide sequence: TGCAGTGCTACCCAGGGGTCCTACGAGCAGTACGTC. It specifies CSATQGSYEQYV.

This chain links TRBV2 with TRBJ1-4; D is undetermined. The length of the CDR3 is 12 residues. Germline V gene data show CDR1 as SNHLY and CDR2 as FYNNEI. Trimming cost V 8 bases and J 7 bases, with 11 bases left between them. The CDR3 nucleotides read TGTGCCAGCGAGGGCCTGAGTGAAAAACTGTTTTTT. Amino acids: CASEGLSEKLFF.

This clonotype was detected many times. The chain recombines TRBV6-4 with TRBJ2-3; weak D call: TRBD2 (7 bases). From germline, CDR1 is MRHNA and CDR2 SNTAGT. The CDR3 totals 14 residues. Trimming took off 3 bases at V and 5 bases at J, with 12 bases between the two ends. The CDR3 nucleotides are TGTGCCAGCAGTGAGAGGGGGGGGCAAGATACGCAGTATTTT. Residues: CASSERGGQDTQYF.

The rearrangement uses TRBV5-4 and TRBJ2-3; D perhaps matches TRBD2 (6 bases). Between the trimmed V and J ends, which lost 0 bases and 3 bases, there was a span of 14 bases. Germline loops: CDR1 SGHNT, CDR2 YYREEE (reference sequence). CDR3 length: 16 amino acids. CDR3 protein: CASSLGASGGTDTQYF. The CDR3 DNA follows: TGTGCCAGCAGCTTGGGTGCTAGTGGGGGGACAGATACGCAGTATTTT.

This clonotype was seen at least ten times. V is TRBV7-2 and J is TRBJ2-3, with D perhaps matching TRBD1 (5 bases). The CDR3 length is 13 residues. Germline V gene lookup returns CDR1 SGHTA and CDR2 FQGNSA. Trimming shortened V by 4 bases and J by 10 bases, and 15 bases separated the two germline ends. CDR3 DNA sequence: TGTGCCAGCAGCTCGCAGGGTCGTCAAGCGCAGTATTTT. It yields the protein CASSSQGRQAQYF.

This clonotype was observed a handful of times. The chain has TRBV14 and TRBJ2-2; TRBD1 is a possible D gene (5 bases). The germline CDR1 and CDR2 sequences are SGHDN and FVKESK. The V gene lost 3 bases and the J gene lost 3 bases, with 8 bases spanning the gap. CDR3 size: 14 residues. CDR3 sequence reads: CASSQRTYTGELFF. The CDR3 DNA reads as TGTGCCAGCAGCCAGCGGACATACACCGGGGAGCTGTTTTTT.

The chain's CDR3 is CASGQHPSGANVLTF. In DNA, the CDR3 is TGTGCCAGCGGCCAACATCCCTCTGGGGCCAACGTCCTGACTTTC. The chain combines TRBV7-7 with TRBJ2-6; no firm D call. Per the germline V gene, CDR1 is SSHAT and CDR2 is FNYEAQ (reference sequence). Trimming removed 8 bases at V and 0 bases at J, with 11 bases between. This CDR3 contains 15 residues.

The J gene is TRBJ2-5, the V gene TRBV6-1, with a possible D match to TRBD1 (5 bases). V was trimmed by 1 base and J by 9 bases, leaving 15 bases between them. Germline V gene data show CDR1 as MNHNS and CDR2 as SASEGT. The CDR3 covers 14 residues. The CDR3 DNA reads as TGTGCCAGCAGTGAAGGAGCAGGGAATCAGCCCCAGTACTTC. Translation: CASSEGAGNQPQYF.

This clonotype was found many times. A junction boundary mismatches the germline segment, possibly from a read error. This chain uses TRBV11-2 with TRBJ2-5, with D possibly TRBD1 on 6 matching bases. Looked up from germline, CDR1 is SGHAT and CDR2 is FQNNGV. The CDR3 is 14 amino acids. CDR3: CAGSLDKGVETQYF. As DNA, the CDR3 is TGTGCCGGCAGCTTAGACAAGGGGGTTGAGACCCAGTACTTC.

Worth noting for this clonotype: This could be a read error, since a much larger clone is one nucleotide away. A read error is likely, as this CDR3 ends without the conserved phenylalanine or tryptophan. The gene calls are TRBV30 and TRBJ1-1; D is unclear. This CDR3 has 12 residues. Germline CDR1 and CDR2: GTSNPN and SVGIG (reference sequence). The germline V and J ends were trimmed by 5 bases and 2 bases, with 9 bases remaining between them. The CDR3 spells CAWEIGNTEAFL. CDR3 nucleotide sequence: TGTGCCTGGGAGATTGGAAACACTGAAGCTTTCCTT.

V and J are TRBV24-1 and TRBJ2-1; 11 bases agree with TRBD2. The V gene end was trimmed by 2 bases and the J gene end by 8 bases; junction bases not matched to a gene: 4. The CDR3 runs 15 residues. CDR1 is KGHDR, CDR2 SFDVKD, per germline. The CDR3 reads CATSDSLAGAYEQFF. CDR3 DNA sequence: TGTGCCACCAGTGATTCACTAGCGGGAGCCTATGAGCAGTTCTTC.

DNA of the CDR3: TGTGCCAGCAGTGATCGAGGCGGGGGGCAGTACTTC. It codes for CASSDRGGGQYF. J is TRBJ2-7 and V is TRBV2; TRBD2 aligns across 7 bases. Germline CDR1 and CDR2: SNHLY and FYNNEI. V trimming: 3 bases; J trimming: 9 bases; junction bases outside the gene matches: 5. CDR3 length: 12 amino acids.

The chain links TRBV12-3 or TRBV12-4 to TRBJ1-5; unclear D gene. The ends were cut back, 11 bases at V and 5 bases at J, with 19 bases in the middle. CDR3 size: 14 residues. The CDR3 here is CASSRVARDQPQHF. CDR3 coding DNA: TGTGCCTCGTCACGTGTGGCAAGGGATCAGCCCCAGCATTTT.

This clonotype was observed at least ten times. V usage is TRBV18 and J usage is TRBJ1-2; TRBD1 is a possible D gene (5 bases). The V and J ends lost 2 bases and 3 bases respectively, with 7 bases between them. Germline V gene lookup returns CDR1 KGHSH and CDR2 LQKENI. The CDR3 runs to 13 residues. CDR3 in DNA: TGTGCCAGCTCACCAGCCAGGGACTATGGCTACACCTTC. This sequence encodes CASSPARDYGYTF.

The chain carries TRBV20-1 and TRBJ2-7; 7 bases map to TRBD2. This CDR3 has 15 residues. The V gene's germline CDR1 is DFQATT and CDR2 SNEGSKA (reference sequence). J lost 2 bases, V lost 0 bases, and 7 bases had no gene match. The CDR3 loop is CSARDLAGEAYEQYF. The CDR3 DNA is TGCAGTGCTAGAGATCTGGCGGGAGAGGCCTACGAGCAGTACTTC.

This clonotype was seen a handful of times. This may be a read error: a much more frequent sequence differs by one nucleotide. This rearrangement joins TRBV4-1 to TRBJ2-1; D is undetermined. V was clipped by 0 bases and J by 9 bases, with 9 bases between them. The CDR3 is 13 amino acids. Per germline, CDR1 MGHRA and CDR2 YSYEKL. CDR3 nucleotide sequence: TGCGCCAGCAGCCAAGAGGGGTACCGTGAGCAGTTCTTC. Its protein product is CASSQEGYREQFF.

Worth noting for this clonotype: This may come from a read error, since a much larger clone is one base off. The genes are TRBV6-2 or TRBV6-3 and TRBJ2-2; 9 bases are shared with TRBD1. The length of the CDR3 is 13 residues. In germline, CDR1 is MNHEY, CDR2 SVGEGT. The DNA of the CDR3 is TGTGCCAGCGGGACAGGGAACACCGGGGGGCTGTTTTTT. It translates to CASGTGNTGGLFF.

This clonotype was detected only once. The V gene is TRBV24-1, the J gene TRBJ2-5; D gene unclear. Germline-derived CDR1 and CDR2 are KGHDR and SFDVKD. This CDR3 has 13 amino acids. Trimming removed 6 bases from V and 2 bases from J, with 9 bases in between. DNA for the CDR3: TGTGCCACCAGTCGGGCACCTCAAGAGACCCAGTACTTC. Its translation is CATSRAPQETQYF.

This sequence joins TRBV10-1 and TRBJ2-1, with TRBD2 identical over 9 bases. The CDR3 contains 19 residues. V lost 6 bases to trimming and J lost 1 base; unmatched junction nucleotides: 16. Germline-derived CDR1 and CDR2 are WNHNN and SYGVQD (reference sequence). In DNA form, the CDR3 reads TGCGCCAGCAGGGATACCTCCTCGGATAGCGGGAGTTCCTACAATGAGCAGTTCTTC. This encodes CASRDTSSDSGSSYNEQFF.

This clonotype was detected ten times or more. The rearrangement uses TRBV30 and TRBJ2-7; 9 bases align to TRBD1. Germline V gene sequence: CDR1 GTSNPN, CDR2 SVGIG (reference sequence). The CDR3 contains 13 residues. V gave up 2 bases and J gave up 3 bases; unmatched junction bases: 2. The chain's CDR3 is CAWSQDRGYEQYV. In DNA form, the CDR3 reads TGTGCCTGGAGTCAGGACAGGGGCTACGAGCAGTACGTC.

This clonotype was detected ten times or more. CDR3 sequence reads: CASSSRDGVNQPQHF. The CDR3 region has the DNA TGTGCCAGCAGTTCCCGGGACGGGGTCAATCAGCCCCAGCATTTT. V is TRBV6-2 or TRBV6-3 and J is TRBJ1-5, with TRBD1 as a possible D gene (5 bases). The CDR3 loop spans 15 amino acids. With 4 bases removed from V and 3 bases from J, the gap between germline ends came to 13 bases. The germline V gene encodes CDR1 MNHEY and CDR2 SVGEGT.